One sample yielded the 17 T cell receptor beta chains listed below, sequenced in a study of shared clonotypes between healthy human individuals. Profiled with immunoSEQ multiplex PCR; TCRdb holds only in-frame clones, not every one. Among hundreds of thousands of clones, roughly 80% were seen once, and the ten largest hold around 14%. The sample was PBMCs. These receptors were taken from a woman in her thirties or forties in good health. Some clones in this sample may be carry-over from other donors' samples.

This chain uses TRBV9 with TRBJ2-7; D is undetermined. Germline values: CDR1 SGDLS, CDR2 YYNGEE. This CDR3 contains 14 residues. Deletions cut 0 bases from V and 0 bases from J, with 7 bases between. The CDR3 sequence is CASSVVAGSYEQYF. CDR3 nucleotides: TGTGCCAGCAGCGTAGTGGCAGGCTCCTACGAGCAGTACTTC.

The rearrangement links TRBV10-3 to TRBJ2-3, with D tentatively TRBD2 (6 bases). Germline CDR1 and CDR2: ENHRY and SYGVKD. V shed 3 bases and J shed 2 bases, with 15 bases lying between them. The CDR3 is 16 residues long. CDR3 sequence reads: CAISDPSDQPTDTQYF. The CDR3 DNA is TGTGCCATCAGTGACCCTAGCGACCAACCCACAGATACGCAGTATTTT.

The chain links TRBV25-1 to TRBJ2-1, with D tentatively TRBD1 (6 bases). CDR3 length: 12 residues. Per the germline V gene, CDR1 is MGHDK and CDR2 is SYGVNS. Deletions cut 4 bases from V and 10 bases from J, with 11 bases between. CDR3 coding DNA: TGTGCCAGCAGTGGCCGGGACACCGAGCAGTTCTTC. Translated: CASSGRDTEQFF.

The V and J genes are TRBV5-6 and TRBJ2-5; 7 nucleotides match TRBD2. Losses at the gene ends were 0 bases for V and 5 bases for J; bases not matched to a gene: 7. Germline lookup yields CDR1 SGHDT and CDR2 YYEEEE. This CDR3 comprises 15 residues. The CDR3: CASSLGGSGWETQYF. Written as DNA, the CDR3 is TGTGCCAGCAGCTTGGGCGGGAGCGGCTGGGAGACCCAGTACTTC.

The V gene is TRBV19, the J gene TRBJ1-5; D perhaps matches TRBD1 (6 bases). Germline V CDR1 and CDR2: LNHDA, SQIVND (reference sequence). The CDR3 is 13 residues long. Trimming removed 5 bases from V and 4 bases from J, with 9 bases in between. The chain's CDR3 is CASSWDKNQPQHF. The CDR3 nucleotides read TGTGCCAGTAGTTGGGACAAAAATCAGCCCCAGCATTTT.

This clone appeared a few times. V and J are TRBV6-5 and TRBJ2-2, with TRBD2 identical over 9 bases. The V gene's germline CDR1 is MNHEY and CDR2 SVGAGI. The V segment lost 2 bases and the J segment 6 bases; nucleotides outside the gene matches: 4. The length of the CDR3 is 15 residues. This CDR3 is CASSYGGRASGELFF. The CDR3 DNA follows: TGTGCCAGCAGTTACGGCGGGAGGGCGTCCGGGGAGCTGTTTTTT.

Only one count was recorded for this clone. Other DNA sequences in this specimen translate into the identical CDR3. The chain is built from TRBV9 and TRBJ2-1; 13 bases line up with TRBD2. The CDR3 is made up of 16 amino acids. Trimming at V came to 0 bases and at J to 4 bases, leaving 1 base not matched to a gene. From germline, CDR1 is SGDLS and CDR2 YYNGEE. CDR3 DNA sequence: TGTGCCAGCAGCGTAGGGGGACTAGCGGGATACAATGAGCAGTTCTTC. Protein sequence: CASSVGGLAGYNEQFF.

This clone was found once. J is TRBJ2-3 and V is TRBV7-9; TRBD2 is a possible D gene (5 bases). CDR1 SEHNR and CDR2 FQNEAQ come from the germline V gene (reference sequence). The CDR3 totals 15 residues. The V and J ends lost 2 bases and 4 bases respectively, with 13 bases between them. DNA for the CDR3: TGTGCCAGCAGCTTATATAGCTATAGCGCAGATACGCAGTATTTT. It yields the protein CASSLYSYSADTQYF.

This clone has only one observation. The V gene is TRBV28, the J gene TRBJ1-5; D is possibly TRBD1 (6 bases). The CDR3 spans 16 residues. Trimming removed 5 bases from V and 5 bases from J, with 19 bases in between. Germline CDR1 is MDHEN and CDR2 is SYDVKM. The CDR3 DNA sequence: TGTGCCAGCAGTCCCGACACAGGGATCCGGCATCAGCCCCAGCATTTT. The encoded protein is CASSPDTGIRHQPQHF.

Comments on this clone: Since a far larger clone is one base different, this is likely a read error. Other DNA sequences in the sample encode the same CDR3. V is TRBV19 and J is TRBJ1-2; D gene unclear. CDR3 length equals 14 residues. Trimming took off 3 bases at V and 2 bases at J, with 10 bases between the two ends. The germline gives CDR1 LNHDA, CDR2 SQIVND (reference sequence). In nucleotides, the CDR3 is TGTGCCAGTAGTATCCCAGGACTAAACTATGGCTACACCTTC. It is translated as CASSIPGLNYGYTF.

As to this clone: Possible read error: a much larger clone is one base away. J is TRBJ2-7 and V is TRBV7-2; TRBD2 aligns across 14 bases. Losses at the gene ends were 3 bases for V and 3 bases for J; bases not matched to a gene: 1. The CDR3 totals 15 residues. CDR1 and CDR2 (germline): SGHTA, FQGNSA. CDR3 region: CASSFGTSGSYEQYF. The CDR3 nucleotides read TGTGCCAGCAGCTTCGGGACTAGCGGGAGCTACGAGCAGTACTTC. Combining the CDR3 with reference TRBV7-2 and TRBJ2-7 gives the whole variable domain GAGVSQSPSNKVTEKGKDVELRCDPISGHTALYWYRQSLGQGLEFLIYFQGNSAPDKSGLPSDRFSAERTGGSVSTLTIQRTQQEDSAVYLCASSFGTSGSYEQYFGPGTRLTVT.

The V and J genes are TRBV10-1 and TRBJ2-7; a possible D gene is TRBD1 (6 bases). CDR1 WNHNN and CDR2 SYGVQD come from the germline V gene (reference sequence). This CDR3 spans 15 amino acids. Trimming removed 2 bases from V and 3 bases from J, with 14 bases in between. The CDR3 here is CASSEKQGLDYEQYF. CDR3 nucleotide sequence: TGCGCCAGCAGTGAGAAACAGGGCTTAGACTACGAGCAGTACTTC.

J is TRBJ1-1 and V is TRBV15; D gene unclear. The V end lost 0 bases, the J end lost 0 bases, and 2 bases lay between the germline ends. Looked up from germline, CDR1 is LNHNV and CDR2 is YYDKDF (reference sequence). CDR3 length equals 13 residues. In nucleotides, the CDR3 is TGTGCCACCAGCAGAGATGTGAACACTGAAGCTTTCTTT. It is translated as CATSRDVNTEAFF. The full variable domain, with the rest looked up from reference TRBV15 and TRBJ1-1, is DAMVIQNPRYQVTQFGKPVTLSCSQTLNHNVMYWYQQKSSQAPKLLFHYYDKDFNNEADTPDNFQSRRPNTSFCFLDIRSPGLGDTAMYLCATSRDVNTEAFFGQGTRLTVV.

Points on this clone: The CDR3 does not close with the conserved phenylalanine or tryptophan, likely indicating a read error. The J gene is TRBJ2-7, the V gene TRBV6-6; D is unclear. CDR3 size: 13 residues. Germline V gene lookup returns CDR1 MNHNY and CDR2 SVGAGI (reference sequence). The V end was cut by 5 bases, the J end by 3 bases, with 11 bases between. CDR3 sequence: CASSTRNNYEQYL. CDR3 DNA sequence: TGTGCCAGCAGTACCAGGAACAACTACGAGCAGTACCTC.

This clone is a singleton in its sample. The chain uses TRBV19 and TRBJ2-2; 7 bases fit TRBD2. The CDR3 consists of 14 residues. The germline gives CDR1 LNHDA, CDR2 SQIVND (reference sequence). The V and J ends lost 3 bases and 8 bases, in that order; junction bases with no gene match: 6. The CDR3 sequence: CASSIGREKGELFF. CDR3 in DNA: TGTGCCAGTAGTATTGGGCGGGAGAAGGGGGAGCTGTTTTTT.

Of note for this clone: The germline gene is not matched at one end of the junction; a read error may be the cause. This chain joins TRBV7-7 and TRBJ1-1; D ambiguous. Germline CDR1 SSHAT, CDR2 FNYEAQ (reference sequence). CDR3 length: 13 amino acids. The CDR3 DNA reads TGTGCTAGCAGCGCCCAGCCGAACACTGAAGCTTTCTTT. Translation gives CASSAQPNTEAFF.

A single count supports this clone. V is TRBV5-1 and J is TRBJ2-7; 8 bases map to TRBD2. This CDR3 is 15 amino acids long. With 0 bases clipped from V and 2 bases from J, the junction kept 4 bases outside the gene matches. Germline loops: CDR1 SGHRS, CDR2 YFSETQ. The CDR3 sequence: CASSLARGGTYEQYF. The CDR3 coding sequence is TGCGCCAGCAGCTTGGCCCGGGGGGGCACCTACGAGCAGTACTTC.